This T cell receptor beta chain was profiled in a study of blood T cells in healthy people across ages. Study-level background: The capture of about one barcoded beta molecule per two T cells was achieved by template switching. Study-level points and caveats: PBMCs went unsorted, and a conclusive naive versus antigen-experienced comparison was therefore prevented. Researchers report that TCR beta diversity correlated strongly with naive T cell percentage.

Notes on this clonotype: The antigen is unknown. A read error is possible here, since a much larger clone lies one base away.

Germline V CDR1 and CDR2: SQVTM, ANQGSEA. With 3 bases removed from V and 4 bases from J, the gap between germline ends came to 9 bases. The CDR3 extends over 12 amino acids. Then a second PCR, running roughly 6 to 12 cycles, was carried out with a sample-barcoded 5' primer and a J-beta primer mix. Per-sample output comprised a minimum of 3 million paired-end reads containing CDR3. TCRdb fed the 5' RACE reads into MiXCR, producing one record per CDR3 protein. The table has about 810,000 distinct CDR3 sequences, approximately 35% seen once; the top ten hold around 13%. The sequence came from a young man in good health. The chain carries TRBV29-1 and TRBJ1-2; D gene unclear. Input material: blood. Here the CDR3 reads CSVEWRSYGYTF. CDR3 nucleotide sequence: TGCAGCGTTGAGTGGCGGAGCTATGGCTACACCTTC.